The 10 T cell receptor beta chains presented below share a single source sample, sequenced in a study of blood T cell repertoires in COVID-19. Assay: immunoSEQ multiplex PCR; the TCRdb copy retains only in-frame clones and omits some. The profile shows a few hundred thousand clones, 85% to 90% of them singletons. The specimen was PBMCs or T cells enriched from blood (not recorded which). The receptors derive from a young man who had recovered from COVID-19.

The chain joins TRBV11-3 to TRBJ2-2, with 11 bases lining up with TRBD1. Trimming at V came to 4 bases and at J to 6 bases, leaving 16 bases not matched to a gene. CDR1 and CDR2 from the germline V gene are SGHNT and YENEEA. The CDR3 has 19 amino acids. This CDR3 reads CASSYRDRGLADVPGELFF. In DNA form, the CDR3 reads TGTGCCAGCAGCTACCGGGACAGGGGGTTAGCGGACGTACCCGGGGAGCTGTTTTTT.

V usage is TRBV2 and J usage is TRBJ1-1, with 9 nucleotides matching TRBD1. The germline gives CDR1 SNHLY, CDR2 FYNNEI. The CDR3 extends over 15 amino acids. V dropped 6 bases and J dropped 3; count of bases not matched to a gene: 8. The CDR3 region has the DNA TGTGCCAGCAGGACGGGGACAGGGAGGTACACTGAAGCTTTCTTT. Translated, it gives CASRTGTGRYTEAFF. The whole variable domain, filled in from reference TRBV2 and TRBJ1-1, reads EPEVTQTPSHQVTQMGQEVILRCVPISNHLYFYWYRQILGQKVEFLVSFYNNEISEKSEIFDDQFSVERPDGSNFTLKIRSTKLEDSAMYFCASRTGTGRYTEAFFGQGTRLTVV.

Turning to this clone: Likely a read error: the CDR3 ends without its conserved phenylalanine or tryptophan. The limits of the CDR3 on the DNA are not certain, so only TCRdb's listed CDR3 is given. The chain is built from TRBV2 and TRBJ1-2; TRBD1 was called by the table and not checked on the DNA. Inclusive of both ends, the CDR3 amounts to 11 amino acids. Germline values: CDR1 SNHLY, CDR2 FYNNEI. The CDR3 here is CASSRDSDTGL.

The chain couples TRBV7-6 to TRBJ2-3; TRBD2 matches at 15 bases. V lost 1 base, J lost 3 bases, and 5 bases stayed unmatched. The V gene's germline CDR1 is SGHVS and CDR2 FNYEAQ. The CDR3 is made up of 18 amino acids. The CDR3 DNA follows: TGTGCCAGCAGCTTAGGAGGACTAGCGGGAGGGCCGACAGATACGCAGTATTTT. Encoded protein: CASSLGGLAGGPTDTQYF.

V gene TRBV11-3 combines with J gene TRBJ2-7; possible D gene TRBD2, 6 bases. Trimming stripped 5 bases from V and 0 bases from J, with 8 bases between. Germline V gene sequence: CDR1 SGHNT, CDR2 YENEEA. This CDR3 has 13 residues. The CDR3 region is CASSQDYSYEQYF. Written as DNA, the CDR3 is TGTGCCAGCAGCCAGGACTACTCCTACGAGCAGTACTTC.

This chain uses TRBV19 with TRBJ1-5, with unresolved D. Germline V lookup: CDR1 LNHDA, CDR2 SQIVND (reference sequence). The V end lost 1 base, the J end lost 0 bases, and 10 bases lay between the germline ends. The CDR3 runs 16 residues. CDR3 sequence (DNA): TGTGCCAGTAGTATAGCGGCAGGTATTAGCAATCAGCCCCAGCATTTT. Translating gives CASSIAAGISNQPQHF.

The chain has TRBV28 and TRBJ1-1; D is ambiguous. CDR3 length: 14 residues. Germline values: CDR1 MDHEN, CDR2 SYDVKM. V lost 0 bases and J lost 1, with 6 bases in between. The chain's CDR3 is CASSLWERNTEAFF. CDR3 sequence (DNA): TGTGCCAGCAGTTTATGGGAGAGGAACACTGAAGCTTTCTTT. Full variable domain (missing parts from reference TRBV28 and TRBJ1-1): DVKVTQSSRYLVKRTGEKVFLECVQDMDHENMFWYRQDPGLGLRLIYFSYDVKMKEKGDIPEGYSVSREKKERFSLILESASTNQTSMYLCASSLWERNTEAFFGQGTRLTVV.

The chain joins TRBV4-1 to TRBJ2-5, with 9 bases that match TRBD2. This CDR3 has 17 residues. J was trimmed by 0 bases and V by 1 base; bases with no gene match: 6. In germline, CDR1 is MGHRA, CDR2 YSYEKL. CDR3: CASSQGLAGTYQETQYF. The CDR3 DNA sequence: TGCGCCAGCAGCCAAGGGCTAGCGGGGACGTACCAAGAGACCCAGTACTTC.

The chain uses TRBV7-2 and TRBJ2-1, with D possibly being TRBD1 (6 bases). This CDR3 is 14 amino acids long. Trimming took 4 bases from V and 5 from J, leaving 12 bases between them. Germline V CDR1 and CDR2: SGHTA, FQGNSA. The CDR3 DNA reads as TGTGCCAGCAGCTCAAACAGGGAGAACAATGAGCAGTTCTTC. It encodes CASSSNRENNEQFF.

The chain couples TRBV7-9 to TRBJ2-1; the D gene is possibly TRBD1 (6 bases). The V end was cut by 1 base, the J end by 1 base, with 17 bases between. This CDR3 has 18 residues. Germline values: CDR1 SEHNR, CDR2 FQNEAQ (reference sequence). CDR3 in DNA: TGTGCCAGCAGCTTAGATCCACGACAGGAAACTTCCTACAATGAGCAGTTCTTC. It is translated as CASSLDPRQETSYNEQFF.